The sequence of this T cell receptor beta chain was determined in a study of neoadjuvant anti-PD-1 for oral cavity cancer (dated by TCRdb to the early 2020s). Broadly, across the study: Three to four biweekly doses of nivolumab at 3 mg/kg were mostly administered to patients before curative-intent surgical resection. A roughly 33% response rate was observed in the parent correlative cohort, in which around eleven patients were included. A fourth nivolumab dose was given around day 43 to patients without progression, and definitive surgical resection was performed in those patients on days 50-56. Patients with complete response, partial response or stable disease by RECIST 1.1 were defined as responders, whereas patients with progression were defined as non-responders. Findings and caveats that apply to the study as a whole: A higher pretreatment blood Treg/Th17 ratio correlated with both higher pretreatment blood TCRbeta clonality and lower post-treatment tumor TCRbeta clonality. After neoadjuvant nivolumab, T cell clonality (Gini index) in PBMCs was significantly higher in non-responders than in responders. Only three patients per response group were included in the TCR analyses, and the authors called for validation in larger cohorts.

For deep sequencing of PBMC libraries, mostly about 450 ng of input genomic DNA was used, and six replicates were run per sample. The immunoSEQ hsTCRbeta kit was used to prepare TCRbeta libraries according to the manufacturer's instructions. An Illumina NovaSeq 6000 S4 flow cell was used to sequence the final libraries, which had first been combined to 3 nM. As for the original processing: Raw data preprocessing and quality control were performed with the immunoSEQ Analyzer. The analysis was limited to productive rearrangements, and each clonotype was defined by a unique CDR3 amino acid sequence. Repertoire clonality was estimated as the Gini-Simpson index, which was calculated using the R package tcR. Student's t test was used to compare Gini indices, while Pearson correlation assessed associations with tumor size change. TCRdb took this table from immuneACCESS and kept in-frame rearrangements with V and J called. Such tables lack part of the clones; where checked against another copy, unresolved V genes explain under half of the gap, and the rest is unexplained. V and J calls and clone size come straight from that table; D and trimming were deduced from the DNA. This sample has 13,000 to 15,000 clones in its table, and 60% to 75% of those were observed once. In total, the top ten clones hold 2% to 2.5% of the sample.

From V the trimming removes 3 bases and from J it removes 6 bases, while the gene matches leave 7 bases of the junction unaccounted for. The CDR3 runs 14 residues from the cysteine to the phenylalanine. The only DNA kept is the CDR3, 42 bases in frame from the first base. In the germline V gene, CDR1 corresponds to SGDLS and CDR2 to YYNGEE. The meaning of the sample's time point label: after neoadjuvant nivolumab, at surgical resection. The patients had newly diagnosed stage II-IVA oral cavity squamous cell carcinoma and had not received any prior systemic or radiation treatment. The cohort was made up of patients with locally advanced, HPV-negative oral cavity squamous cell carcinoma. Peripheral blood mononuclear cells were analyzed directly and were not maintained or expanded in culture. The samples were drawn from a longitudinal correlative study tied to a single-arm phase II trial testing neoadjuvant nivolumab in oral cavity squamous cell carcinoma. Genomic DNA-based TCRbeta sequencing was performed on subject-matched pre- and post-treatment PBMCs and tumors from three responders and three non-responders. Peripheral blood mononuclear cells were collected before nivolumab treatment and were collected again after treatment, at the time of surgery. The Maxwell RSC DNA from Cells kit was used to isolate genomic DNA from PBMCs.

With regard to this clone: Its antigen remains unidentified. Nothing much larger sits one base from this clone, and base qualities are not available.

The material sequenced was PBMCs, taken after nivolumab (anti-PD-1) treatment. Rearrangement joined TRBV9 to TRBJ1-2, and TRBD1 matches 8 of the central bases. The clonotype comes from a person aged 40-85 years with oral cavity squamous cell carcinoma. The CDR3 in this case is CASSARTGPHGYTF. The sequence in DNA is TGTGCCAGCAGCGCACGGACAGGGCCCCATGGCTACACCTTC.